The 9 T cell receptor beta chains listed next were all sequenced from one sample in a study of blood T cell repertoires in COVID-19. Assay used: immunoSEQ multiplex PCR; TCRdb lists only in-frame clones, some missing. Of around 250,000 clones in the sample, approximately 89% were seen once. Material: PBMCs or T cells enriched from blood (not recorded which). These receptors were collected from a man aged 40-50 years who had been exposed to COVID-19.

The CDR3 sequence is CASSVLTGGQETQYF. The DNA for the CDR3 is TGTGCCAGCAGCGTATTGACGGGAGGGCAGGAGACCCAGTACTTC. The rearrangement uses TRBV9 and TRBJ2-5, with TRBD2 matching over 8 bases. V lost 1 base, J lost 5 bases, and 7 bases stayed unmatched. Looked up from germline, CDR1 is SGDLS and CDR2 is YYNGEE. CDR3 length: 15 residues.

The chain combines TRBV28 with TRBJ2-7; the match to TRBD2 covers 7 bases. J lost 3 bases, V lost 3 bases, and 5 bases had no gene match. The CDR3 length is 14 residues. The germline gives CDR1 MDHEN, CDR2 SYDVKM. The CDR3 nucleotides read TGTGCCAGCAGTTTGCGGGGGATAGTCTACGAGCAGTACTTC. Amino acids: CASSLRGIVYEQYF.

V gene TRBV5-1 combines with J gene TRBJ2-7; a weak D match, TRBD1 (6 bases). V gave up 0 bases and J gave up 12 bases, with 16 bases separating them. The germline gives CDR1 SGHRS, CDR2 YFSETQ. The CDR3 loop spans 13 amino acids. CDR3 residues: CASSLEGHNRLYF. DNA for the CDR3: TGCGCCAGCAGCTTGGAGGGACACAATAGACTGTACTTC.

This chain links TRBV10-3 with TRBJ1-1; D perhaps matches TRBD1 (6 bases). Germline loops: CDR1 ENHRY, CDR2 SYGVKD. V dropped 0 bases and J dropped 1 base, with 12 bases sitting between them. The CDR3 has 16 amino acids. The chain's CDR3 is CAISESNRDRNTEAFF. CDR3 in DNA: TGTGCCATCAGTGAGTCCAACAGGGATCGGAACACTGAAGCTTTCTTT.

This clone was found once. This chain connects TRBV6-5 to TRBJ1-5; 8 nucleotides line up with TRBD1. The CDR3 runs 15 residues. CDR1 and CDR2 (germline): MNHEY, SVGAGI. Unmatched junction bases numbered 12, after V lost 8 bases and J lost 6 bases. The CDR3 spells CASLARNRGIQPQHF. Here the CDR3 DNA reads TGTGCCAGCCTAGCTCGGAACAGGGGGATTCAGCCCCAGCATTTT.

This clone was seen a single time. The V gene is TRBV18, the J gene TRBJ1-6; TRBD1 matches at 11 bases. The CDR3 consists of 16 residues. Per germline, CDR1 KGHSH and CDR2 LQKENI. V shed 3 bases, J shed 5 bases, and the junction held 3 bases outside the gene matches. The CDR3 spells CASSPRDRGDNSPLHF. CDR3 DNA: TGTGCCAGCTCACCCCGGGACAGGGGGGATAATTCACCCCTCCACTTT.

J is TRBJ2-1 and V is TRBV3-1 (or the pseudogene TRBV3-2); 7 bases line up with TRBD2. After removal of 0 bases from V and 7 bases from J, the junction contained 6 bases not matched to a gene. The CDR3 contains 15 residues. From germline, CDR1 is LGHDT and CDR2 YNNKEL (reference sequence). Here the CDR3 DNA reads TGTGCCAGCAGCCAAGACACTAGCGTAACAAATGAGCAGTTCTTC. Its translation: CASSQDTSVTNEQFF.

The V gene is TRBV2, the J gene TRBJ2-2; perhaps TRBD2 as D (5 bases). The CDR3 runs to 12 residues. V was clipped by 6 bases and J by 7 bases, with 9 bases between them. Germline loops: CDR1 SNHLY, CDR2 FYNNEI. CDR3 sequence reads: CASRVGSGELFF. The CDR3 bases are TGTGCCAGCAGGGTGGGGAGCGGGGAGCTGTTTTTT. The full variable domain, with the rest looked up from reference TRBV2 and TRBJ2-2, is EPEVTQTPSHQVTQMGQEVILRCVPISNHLYFYWYRQILGQKVEFLVSFYNNEISEKSEIFDDQFSVERPDGSNFTLKIRSTKLEDSAMYFCASRVGSGELFFGEGSRLTVL.

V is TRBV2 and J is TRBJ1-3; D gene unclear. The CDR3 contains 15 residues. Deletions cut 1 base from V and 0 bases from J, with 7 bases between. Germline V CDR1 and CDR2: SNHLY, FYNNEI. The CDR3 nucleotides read TGTGCCAGCAGTGAAGTAAGGAGCTCTGGAAACACCATATATTTT. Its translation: CASSEVRSSGNTIYF.